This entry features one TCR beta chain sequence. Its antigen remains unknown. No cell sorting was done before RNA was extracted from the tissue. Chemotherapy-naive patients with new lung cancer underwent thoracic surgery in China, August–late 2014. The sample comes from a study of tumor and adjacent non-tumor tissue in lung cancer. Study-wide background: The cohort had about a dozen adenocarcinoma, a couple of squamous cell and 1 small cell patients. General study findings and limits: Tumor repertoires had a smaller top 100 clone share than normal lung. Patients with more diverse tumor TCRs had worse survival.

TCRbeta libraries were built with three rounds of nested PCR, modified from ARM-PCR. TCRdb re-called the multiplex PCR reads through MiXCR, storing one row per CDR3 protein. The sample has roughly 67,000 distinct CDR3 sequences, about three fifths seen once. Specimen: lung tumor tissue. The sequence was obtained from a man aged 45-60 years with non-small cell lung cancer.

CDR3 coding DNA: TGTGCCAGCGATGAAGCGCCCGGACAGCCCAGGGGCGATACGCAGTATTTT. Amino acids: CASDEAPGQPRGDTQYF. The chain links TRBV6-1 to TRBJ2-3, with a tentative D call TRBD1 (6 bases). Germline V gene data show CDR1 as MNHNS and CDR2 as SASEGT. V lost 8 bases, J lost 6 bases, and 27 bases lay in between. The CDR3 has 17 residues.